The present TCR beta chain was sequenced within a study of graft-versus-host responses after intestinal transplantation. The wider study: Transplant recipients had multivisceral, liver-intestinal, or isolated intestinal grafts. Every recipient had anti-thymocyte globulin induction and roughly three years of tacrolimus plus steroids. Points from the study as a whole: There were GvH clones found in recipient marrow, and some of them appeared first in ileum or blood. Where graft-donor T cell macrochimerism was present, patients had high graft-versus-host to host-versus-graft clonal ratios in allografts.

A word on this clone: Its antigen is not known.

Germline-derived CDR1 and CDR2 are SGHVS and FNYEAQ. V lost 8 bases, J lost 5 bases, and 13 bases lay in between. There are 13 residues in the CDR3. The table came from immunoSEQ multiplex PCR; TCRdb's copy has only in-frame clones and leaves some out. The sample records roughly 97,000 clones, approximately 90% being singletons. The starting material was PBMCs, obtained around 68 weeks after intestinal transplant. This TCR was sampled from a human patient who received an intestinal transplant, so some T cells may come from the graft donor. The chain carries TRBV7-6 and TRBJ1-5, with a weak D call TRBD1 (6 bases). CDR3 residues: CASEGGADQPQHF. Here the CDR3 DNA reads TGTGCCAGCGAAGGGGGGGCGGATCAGCCCCAGCATTTT.